Listed here are 16 T cell receptor beta chains from one sample, sequenced in a study of blood T cell repertoires in COVID-19. Assay used: immunoSEQ multiplex PCR; TCRdb lists only in-frame clones, some missing. The table lists over 50,000 clones, around 87% of them singletons. Sequenced sample: peripheral blood. Every receptor here comes from a man aged 55 to 70 with acute or convalescent COVID-19.

V and J are TRBV9 and TRBJ2-7, with 9 bases aligning to TRBD2. With 0 bases clipped from V and 3 bases from J, the junction kept 4 bases outside the gene matches. The CDR3 is made up of 15 amino acids. Germline V gene sequence: CDR1 SGDLS, CDR2 YYNGEE. In DNA, the CDR3 is TGTGCCAGCAGCGTAGGTCTAGCGGGGATCTACGAGCAGTACTTC. Residues: CASSVGLAGIYEQYF.

The V and J genes are TRBV5-5 and TRBJ1-4; D call uncertain. This CDR3 spans 15 amino acids. The germline V and J ends were trimmed by 2 bases and 5 bases, with 13 bases remaining between them. CDR1 is SGHKS, CDR2 YYEKEE, per germline (reference sequence). The CDR3 region has the DNA TGTGCCAGCAGCTTTCGAAATAGACTAAATGAAAAACTGTTTTTT. This gives the protein CASSFRNRLNEKLFF. Complete variable domain (other parts from reference TRBV5-5 and TRBJ1-4): DAGVTQSPTHLIKTRGQQVTLRCSPISGHKSVSWYQQVLGQGPQFIFQYYEKEERGRGNFPDRFSARQFPNYSSELNVNALLLGDSALYLCASSFRNRLNEKLFFGSGTQLSVL.

The J gene is TRBJ2-3, the V gene TRBV9, with D possibly TRBD1 on 6 matching bases. V was trimmed by 0 bases and J by 3 bases, leaving 14 bases between them. Germline V gives CDR1 SGDLS, CDR2 YYNGEE. This CDR3 region has 16 residues. The CDR3 spells CASSVVELDRTDTQYF. DNA for the CDR3: TGTGCCAGCAGCGTAGTGGAATTGGACAGAACAGATACGCAGTATTTT. Variable domain in full (rest from reference TRBV9 and TRBJ2-3): DSGVTQTPKHLITATGQRVTLRCSPRSGDLSVYWYQQSLDQGLQFLIQYYNGEERAKGNILERFSAQQFPDLHSELNLSSLELGDSALYFCASSVVELDRTDTQYFGPGTRLTVL.

This chain's CDR3 is CAISVQTTGEKLFF. The CDR3 DNA follows: TGTGCCATCAGTGTACAGACAACCGGTGAAAAACTGTTTTTT. This chain uses TRBV10-3 with TRBJ1-4; no definite D call. The germline V gene has CDR1 ENHRY and CDR2 SYGVKD. Trimming left V 4 bases short and J 7 bases short, with 13 bases between. The CDR3 extends over 14 amino acids.

The genes are TRBV5-4 and TRBJ1-2; a weak D match, TRBD1 (5 bases). Germline V gene sequence: CDR1 SGHNT, CDR2 YYREEE (reference sequence). V shed 2 bases and J shed 6 bases, with 14 bases lying between them. The CDR3 has 14 amino acids. The DNA of the CDR3 is TGTGCCAGCAGCTTACCCCAGGTAGGGGATGGCTACACCTTC. It yields the protein CASSLPQVGDGYTF.

V and J are TRBV6-1 and TRBJ1-2; D is unclear. Trimming took off 1 base at V and 5 bases at J, with 20 bases between the two ends. The CDR3 length is 17 residues. Per the germline V gene, CDR1 is MNHNS and CDR2 is SASEGT. The CDR3 sequence is CASSEDHGVGGWYGYTF. Written as DNA, the CDR3 is TGTGCCAGCAGTGAAGATCATGGGGTCGGAGGATGGTATGGCTACACCTTC.

The chain combines TRBV19 with TRBJ2-2; 8 positions agree with TRBD1. CDR3 length equals 17 residues. V was clipped by 5 bases and J by 4 bases; unmatched bases: 12. Germline V gene sequence: CDR1 LNHDA, CDR2 SQIVND (reference sequence). CDR3 nucleotide sequence: TGTGCCAGTAGTGATTCTTGGACAGGGAATCCCACCGGGGAGCTGTTTTTT. Translation: CASSDSWTGNPTGELFF. Complete variable domain (other parts from reference TRBV19 and TRBJ2-2): DGGITQSPKYLFRKEGQNVTLSCEQNLNHDAMYWYRQDPGQGLRLIYYSQIVNDFQKGDIAEGYSVSREKKESFPLTVTSAQKNPTAFYLCASSDSWTGNPTGELFFGEGSRLTVL.

The chain has TRBV10-2 and TRBJ2-6, with TRBD1 matching over 8 bases. Germline CDR1 WSHSY, CDR2 SAAADI. V lost 0 bases to trimming and J lost 0 bases; unmatched junction nucleotides: 4. The CDR3 is 18 residues long. The CDR3 DNA sequence: TGCGCCAGCAGTGAGTCGTGGACAGGGATCTCTGGGGCCAACGTCCTGACTTTC. It codes for CASSESWTGISGANVLTF.

This chain connects TRBV25-1 to TRBJ1-1, with 11 nucleotides matching TRBD1. Germline assignment: CDR1 MGHDK and CDR2 SYGVNS. The V gene end was trimmed by 6 bases and the J gene end by 4 bases; junction bases not matched to a gene: 13. This CDR3 is built from 17 residues. CDR3 bases: TGTGCCAGCAGGGGGGACCCGCGGGACAGGGGGTCCACTGAAGCTTTCTTT. Residues: CASRGDPRDRGSTEAFF.

Ten or more counts support this clone. The chain has TRBV9 and TRBJ2-1; the D gene is possibly TRBD1 (6 bases). Germline CDR1 reads SGDLS; CDR2 reads YYNGEE. This CDR3 spans 14 amino acids. With 3 bases removed from V and 5 bases from J, the gap between germline ends came to 12 bases. The CDR3 spells CASSEEDRDNEQFF. Written as DNA, the CDR3 is TGTGCCAGCAGCGAGGAGGACAGAGACAATGAGCAGTTCTTC.

The chain employs TRBV4-3 and TRBJ1-6; a possible D gene is TRBD1 (6 bases). Germline CDR1 reads LGHNA; CDR2 reads YSLEER. There are 16 residues in the CDR3. The V gene lost 1 base and the J gene lost 6 bases, with 13 bases spanning the gap. CDR3 DNA: TGCGCCAGCAGCCAAGCACCCCAGGGGAGTAATTCACCCCTCCACTTT. Translation gives CASSQAPQGSNSPLHF.

The CDR3: CSASLSSYNSPLHF. CDR3 nucleotides: TGCAGTGCTAGTCTCAGCTCCTATAATTCACCCCTCCACTTT. V is TRBV20-1 and J is TRBJ1-6; D not resolved. This CDR3 has 14 residues. Germline assignment: CDR1 DFQATT and CDR2 SNEGSKA (reference sequence). Trimming removed 3 bases at V and 0 bases at J, with 6 bases between.

DNA of the CDR3: TGTGCCAGTAGAAACGGGGAGACGGCGAACACCGGGGAGCTGTTTTTT. Amino acid sequence: CASRNGETANTGELFF. J is TRBJ2-2 and V is TRBV19; perhaps TRBD2 as D (5 bases). CDR1 is LNHDA and CDR2 is SQIVND in the germline V gene (reference sequence). Trimming left V 6 bases short and J 0 bases short, with 14 bases between. CDR3 length: 16 amino acids. The entire variable domain, with the rest obtained from reference TRBV19 and TRBJ2-2, is as follows: DGGITQSPKYLFRKEGQNVTLSCEQNLNHDAMYWYRQDPGQGLRLIYYSQIVNDFQKGDIAEGYSVSREKKESFPLTVTSAQKNPTAFYLCASRNGETANTGELFFGEGSRLTVL.

V is TRBV13 and J is TRBJ2-1; the match to TRBD2 covers 15 bases. CDR3 length: 18 residues. The V segment lost 5 bases and the J segment 0 bases; nucleotides outside the gene matches: 5. Germline V gene sequence: CDR1 PRHDT, CDR2 FYEKMQ (reference sequence). Here the CDR3 reads CASSHGLAGGSSYNEQFF. Written as DNA, the CDR3 is TGTGCCAGCAGCCACGGACTAGCGGGGGGGAGCTCCTACAATGAGCAGTTCTTC.

This clone came up once. The genes are TRBV10-3 and TRBJ1-5; tentatively, D is TRBD1 (5 bases). The CDR3 runs to 14 residues. Trimming stripped 8 bases from V and 4 bases from J, with 15 bases between. From germline, CDR1 is ENHRY and CDR2 SYGVKD. The CDR3 is CAIGREERNQPQHF. Here the CDR3 DNA reads TGTGCCATCGGCAGGGAGGAGAGGAATCAGCCCCAGCATTTT.

The CDR3 DNA is TGTGCCACCAGTGATTTCGTAGCGGGAGCCCAAGAGACCCAGTACTTC. Protein sequence: CATSDFVAGAQETQYF. The rearrangement links TRBV24-1 to TRBJ2-5; 9 bases are shared with TRBD2. The CDR3 is 16 residues long. V gave up 1 base and J gave up 1 base; unmatched junction bases: 3. CDR1 is KGHDR, CDR2 SFDVKD, per germline.